What follows describes a single T cell receptor beta chain. The antigen remains undetermined. These data belong to a study of lymphopenia after photon versus proton radiotherapy. General observations from the study: Photon-treated patients lost naive T cells and TCR diversity; proton-treated stayed stable.

Data came from immunoSEQ multiplex PCR; TCRdb stores just in-frame clones and leaves some out. The sample carries roughly 15,000 clones, about 79% recorded once. The CDR3 runs to 13 residues. Germline V gene data show CDR1 as SQVTM and CDR2 as ANQGSEA. V was trimmed by 4 bases and J by 0 bases, leaving 4 bases between them. This material consisted of peripheral blood, taken from a patient treated with photon-based radiotherapy. The chain carries TRBV29-1 and TRBJ2-6; no reliable D call. This receptor was identified in a man aged 45 to 65 with gastric cancer. The CDR3 coding sequence is TGCAGCGTTGCCCTCTCTGGGGCCAACGTCCTGACTTTC. As protein: CSVALSGANVLTF.